These 2 T cell receptor beta chains share one sample of origin, sequenced in a study of lymphopenia after photon versus proton radiotherapy. Produced via immunoSEQ multiplex PCR; TCRdb's table is partial and in-frame only. Of some 44,000 clones in the sample, approximately 80% were seen once. The specimen was peripheral blood, collected from a patient treated with proton-based radiotherapy. These receptors were collected from a woman in her sixties or seventies with pancreatic cancer.

This clone was recorded once. The chain joins TRBV19 to TRBJ2-7; perhaps TRBD2 as D (5 bases). The V gene's germline CDR1 is LNHDA and CDR2 SQIVND (reference sequence). The V and J ends lost 10 bases and 5 bases respectively, with 24 bases between them. The length of the CDR3 is 15 residues. The CDR3, as DNA: TGTGCCACATCCTATCTGCGAGGGCCTAGTGACGAGCAGTACTTC. It specifies CATSYLRGPSDEQYF.

V usage is TRBV19 and J usage is TRBJ2-1; 10 bases map to TRBD2. The CDR3 covers 16 residues. The germline CDR1 and CDR2 sequences are LNHDA and SQIVND (reference sequence). V lost 3 bases, J lost 9 bases, and 11 bases stayed unmatched. CDR3 DNA: TGTGCCAGTAGTATTCTCCCAGCGGGAGGGTCTGGTGAGCAGTTCTTC. This encodes CASSILPAGGSGEQFF.